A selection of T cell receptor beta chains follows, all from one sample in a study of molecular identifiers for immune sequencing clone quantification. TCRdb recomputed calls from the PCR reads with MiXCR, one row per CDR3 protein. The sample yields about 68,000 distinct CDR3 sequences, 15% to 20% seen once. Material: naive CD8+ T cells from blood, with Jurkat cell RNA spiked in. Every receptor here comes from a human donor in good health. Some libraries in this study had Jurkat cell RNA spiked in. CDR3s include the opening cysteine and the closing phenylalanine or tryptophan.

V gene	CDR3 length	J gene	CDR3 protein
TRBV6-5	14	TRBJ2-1	CASSYSAVYNEQFF
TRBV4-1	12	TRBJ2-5	CASSQGGPAQYF
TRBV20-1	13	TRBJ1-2	CSARDWGNDGYTF
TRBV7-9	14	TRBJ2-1	CASSHWSNLNEQFF
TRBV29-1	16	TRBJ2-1	CSVEEPGQGSYNEQFF
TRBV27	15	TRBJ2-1	CASSLKWSPYGEQFF
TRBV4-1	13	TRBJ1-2	CASSQVDTYGYTF
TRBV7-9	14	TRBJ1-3	CASTPWAELNTIYF
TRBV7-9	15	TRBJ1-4	CASSSRQGLNEKLFF
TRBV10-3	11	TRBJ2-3	CATHGLDTQYF
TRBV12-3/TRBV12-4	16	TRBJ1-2	CASSFYLPRDSYGYTF
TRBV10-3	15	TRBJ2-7	CATSECEANTCEQYF